A single sample is the source of the 4 T cell receptor beta chains below, sequenced in a study of human T cells and chemical hapten exposure. Time point denoted: patch test 3, about 24 weeks after DPC sensitization. Treatment in this sample: therapeutic diphenylcyclopropenone sensitization with weekly scalp DPC. In TCRdb, the RACE reads were re-called with MiXCR into one record per CDR3 protein. The table shows more than 80,000 distinct CDR3 sequences, with 10% to 13% occurring only once. The sample in question was whole blood, obtained in connection with sensitization to the hapten diphenylcyclopropenone (DPC). These receptors were taken from a woman in her forties or fifties with alopecia areata. Some clones in this sample may be carry-over from other donors' samples.

V is TRBV5-1 and J is TRBJ1-1; no reliable D call. CDR3 size: 13 residues. Trimming stripped 1 base from V and 2 bases from J, with 6 bases between. CDR1 and CDR2 (germline): SGHRS, YFSETQ. For the CDR3, the DNA is TGCGCCAGCAGCTTGCCGGATAACACTGAAGCTTTCTTT. Protein sequence: CASSLPDNTEAFF.

In its sample, this clonotype was seen many times. The chain combines TRBV19 with TRBJ2-3, with no clear D. V gave up 4 bases and J gave up 5 bases, with 4 bases separating them. Germline CDR1 is LNHDA and CDR2 is SQIVND (reference sequence). CDR3 length equals 11 residues. The CDR3 nucleotides read TGTGCCAGTAGTACAAGAGATACGCAGTATTTT. Protein product: CASSTRDTQYF.

The chain links TRBV3-1 to TRBJ2-3; 12 bases line up with TRBD2. Per the germline V gene, CDR1 is LGHDT and CDR2 is YNNKEL (reference sequence). Trimming at V came to 4 bases and at J to 4 bases, leaving 6 bases not matched to a gene. This CDR3 is 16 amino acids long. The chain's CDR3 is CASSRRLAGAADTQYF. The CDR3 nucleotides are TGTGCCAGCAGCCGCCGACTAGCGGGAGCAGCAGATACGCAGTATTTT.

This clonotype was observed a handful of times. The chain couples TRBV4-2 to TRBJ2-7, with 10 nucleotides matching TRBD2. CDR3 length equals 15 residues. CDR1 is LGHNA and CDR2 is YNFKEQ in the germline V gene. V gave up 3 bases and J gave up 2 bases; unmatched junction bases: 4. CDR3 loop: CASSHGLAAPYEQYF. CDR3 nucleotides: TGTGCCAGCAGCCACGGACTAGCGGCCCCCTACGAGCAGTACTTC.